Detailed here is one TCR beta chain. Its specificity is not known. Time point of the sample: persistent/refractory GD, antithyroid drugs over 5 years with positive TRAb. Researchers made the TCR library from RNA that was extracted from PBMCs. Patients came through an endocrinology department, and that department was in Xi'an, China. CDR1 SGHTA and CDR2 FQGNSA come from the germline V gene. Trimming shortened V by 1 base and J by 3 bases, and 10 bases separated the two germline ends. The CDR3 covers 15 residues. Researchers made TCR beta libraries by using iRepertoire HTBI primers and running Arm-PCR on CDR3 regions. One entry per CDR3 protein results from TCRdb running MiXCR on the multiplex PCR reads. The sample consists of hundreds of thousands of distinct CDR3 sequences, about 32% of them appearing once. The sample belongs to a study of regulatory T cells in long-lasting Graves disease. Notes on the study in general: Persistent-disease Graves' patients showed less TCR diversity than new cases. TRBV28, TRBJ1-2 and TRBJ2-5 were favored in persistent disease.

Specimen: peripheral blood mononuclear cells (PBMCs), collected when the disease was refractory, from a patient treated with antithyroid drugs. The chain combines TRBV7-2 with TRBJ1-5; tentative D call: TRBD1 (5 bases). The origin of this receptor is a female donor with Graves disease. The CDR3 nucleotides are TGTGCCAGCAGCTTAGTACCGGGGGACAATCAGCCCCAGCATTTT. The encoded protein is CASSLVPGDNQPQHF.